The clone carrying this T cell receptor beta chain was seen only a few times. What it binds is unknown. This record comes from a study of breast tumors, draining lymph nodes, adjacent tissues. Samples came from axillary lymph nodes draining the breast cancer. Study findings and constraints: Luminal-like breast cancer showed significantly greater tumor-nontumor repertoire similarity than basal-like breast cancer did. Tumor TCR diversity was below lymph nodes but above nontumor tissue. Tumor T cell lymph node origin was a supported hypothesis, not proven. Findings are consistent with lymph node origin and intratumoral expansion of most tumor T cells.

From the multiplex PCR reads, TCRdb called clonotypes with MiXCR, one entry per CDR3 protein. The profile shows 80,000 to 130,000 distinct CDR3 sequences, 21% of them singletons. The germline V and J ends were trimmed by 3 bases and 2 bases, with 14 bases remaining between them. From germline, CDR1 is KGHSH and CDR2 LQKENI. This CDR3 contains 15 residues. Source material: axillary lymph node tissue. This sequence was found in a female donor with breast cancer. Some clones in this sample may be carry-over from other donors' samples. The chain is built from TRBV18 and TRBJ2-7; possibly TRBD2 for D (6 bases). CDR3 protein: CASSPGGHRTYEQYF. For the CDR3, the DNA is TGTGCCAGCTCACCGGGGGGTCACAGAACCTACGAGCAGTACTTC.